Below, 12 T cell receptor beta chains from the same sample are listed, as sequenced in a study of blood T cells in healthy people across ages. Next came a second PCR, run for roughly 7 to 12 cycles, which used a sample-barcoded 5' primer along with a J-beta primer mix. A single record per CDR3 protein comes from TCRdb applying MiXCR to the 5' RACE reads. In the table there are about 1.4 million distinct CDR3 sequences, approximately 59% of which are singletons. Sequencing was done on a sample of blood. Every receptor here comes from a young man in good health.

This clonotype was recorded at least ten times. The chain combines TRBV3-1 with TRBJ1-2; TRBD1 matches at 7 bases. The CDR3 spans 16 residues. V trimming: 0 bases; J trimming: 4 bases; junction bases outside the gene matches: 8. The germline gives CDR1 LGHDT, CDR2 YNNKEL (reference sequence). The CDR3 bases are TGTGCCAGCAGCCAAGATCTTACAGGGGCCCTCTATGGCTACACCTTC. Translating it yields CASSQDLTGALYGYTF. The full variable domain, completed using reference TRBV3-1 and TRBJ1-2, is DTAVSQTPKYLVTQMGNDKSIKCEQNLGHDTMYWYKQDSKKFLKIMFSYNNKELIINETVPNRFSPKSPDKAHLNLHINSLELGDSAVYFCASSQDLTGALYGYTFGSGTRLTVV.

The J gene is TRBJ2-7, the V gene TRBV15; 11 nucleotides agree with TRBD2. The germline gives CDR1 LNHNV, CDR2 YYDKDF (reference sequence). CDR3 length: 16 residues. V shed 0 bases, J shed 4 bases, and the junction held 5 bases outside the gene matches. This CDR3 reads CATSRDLGTSGYEQYF. DNA for the CDR3: TGTGCCACCAGCAGAGATCTAGGGACTAGCGGATACGAGCAGTACTTC.

The rearrangement joins TRBV6-5 to TRBJ2-7; 8 bases map to TRBD1. This CDR3 comprises 15 residues. Germline-derived CDR1 and CDR2 are MNHEY and SVGAGI. V shed 6 bases, J shed 4 bases, and the junction held 11 bases outside the gene matches. The DNA of the CDR3 is TGTGCCAGCAGGAGAACGGACAGGGCGGGATACGAGCAGTACTTC. Translated, it gives CASRRTDRAGYEQYF.

This clonotype was seen a few times. V gene TRBV30 combines with J gene TRBJ2-1; 11 nucleotides agree with TRBD2. The V gene end was trimmed by 5 bases and the J gene end by 6 bases; junction bases not matched to a gene: 6. This CDR3 is built from 14 residues. Germline assignment: CDR1 GTSNPN and CDR2 SVGIG (reference sequence). For the CDR3, the DNA is TGTGCCTGGGGTAGCGGGAGGGCCTTCAATGAGCAGTTCTTC. Translation gives CAWGSGRAFNEQFF.

The rearrangement joins TRBV28 to TRBJ2-7, with D uncertain. V shed 2 bases and J shed 3 bases, with 23 bases lying between them. Germline CDR1 and CDR2: MDHEN and SYDVKM. The CDR3 contains 18 residues. The CDR3: CASSLPGTDSNSIYEQYF. The CDR3 bases are TGTGCCAGCAGTTTACCTGGTACAGACTCGAATTCGATCTACGAGCAGTACTTC.

In this sample, this clonotype turned up a few times. This chain joins TRBV11-2 and TRBJ2-7; 7 nucleotides align to TRBD2. This CDR3 has 16 residues. The V gene end was trimmed by 6 bases and the J gene end by 4 bases; junction bases not matched to a gene: 15. Per the germline V gene, CDR1 is SGHAT and CDR2 is FQNNGV. The CDR3 region has the DNA TGTGCCAGCAGTTCAGTACGGGGCGGGAGTGGTTACGAGCAGTACTTC. It yields the protein CASSSVRGGSGYEQYF.

The gene calls are TRBV20-1 and TRBJ2-7; TRBD2 agrees at 8 bases. Germline V lookup: CDR1 DFQATT, CDR2 SNEGSKA (reference sequence). CDR3 size: 13 residues. After removal of 5 bases from V and 4 bases from J, the junction contained 7 bases not matched to a gene. The CDR3 protein is CSAFSGEEYEQYF. As DNA, the CDR3 is TGCAGTGCTTTTAGCGGGGAGGAGTACGAGCAGTACTTC.

V and J are TRBV27 and TRBJ2-1, with TRBD1 matching 11 bases. The germline CDR1 and CDR2 sequences are MNHEY and SMNVEV (reference sequence). The length of the CDR3 is 17 residues. J gave up 5 bases and V 2 bases, and 8 bases lay outside the gene matches. The CDR3 region has the DNA TGTGCCAGCAGTTTAGGCACAGGGACAGGGGGGCACAATGAGCAGTTCTTC. This sequence encodes CASSLGTGTGGHNEQFF.

This clonotype was observed a few times. The V call is TRBV7-9, the J call TRBJ2-7; TRBD1 aligns across 7 bases. After removal of 2 bases from V and 2 bases from J, the junction contained 3 bases not matched to a gene. The CDR3 sequence is 14 residues long. The germline gives CDR1 SEHNR, CDR2 FQNEAQ (reference sequence). CDR3 amino acids: CASSLTGVTYEQYF. CDR3 bases: TGTGCCAGCAGCTTAACAGGGGTTACCTACGAGCAGTACTTC.

This clonotype was observed a handful of times. The chain is built from TRBV3-1 and TRBJ2-7; D gene ambiguous. CDR1 is LGHDT and CDR2 is YNNKEL in the germline V gene (reference sequence). The V and J ends lost 8 bases and 2 bases respectively, with 16 bases between them. The CDR3 sequence is 14 residues long. CDR3 nucleotides: TGTGCCAGCGCACTGGCAGTCGGTACCTACGAGCAGTACTTC. Translation: CASALAVGTYEQYF.

The chain employs TRBV2 and TRBJ2-7; TRBD2 matches at 9 bases. Per the germline V gene, CDR1 is SNHLY and CDR2 is FYNNEI. With 8 bases clipped from V and 4 bases from J, the junction kept 3 bases outside the gene matches. This CDR3 comprises 12 residues. The CDR3: CASYLAGYEQYF. In nucleotides, the CDR3 is TGTGCCAGCTACCTAGCGGGATACGAGCAGTACTTC.

On this clonotype: A read error is possible here, since a much larger clone lies one base away. The chain couples TRBV5-1 to TRBJ2-3; D ambiguous. Per the germline V gene, CDR1 is SGHRS and CDR2 is YFSETQ. CDR3 length: 12 residues. The chain's CDR3 is CASNLETDTQYF. The CDR3 bases are TGCGCCAGCAACTTGGAAACAGATACGCAGTATTTT.